This is a list of T cell receptor beta chains from one sample in a study of beta chain features in type 1 diabetes. Generated by immunoSEQ multiplex PCR, the TCRdb table keeps only in-frame clones and is missing some. Of about 660,000 clones listed, over 13% are singletons. The specimen was naive CD4+ T cells from blood. These receptor sequences come from a man younger than 35 with type 1 diabetes. Each CDR3 is given with its conserved first and last residue. The D gene is left open where the match is weak. The size entry is marked missing in some rows and otherwise reads once, few, many or a size class.

abundance,d_gene,v_gene,j_gene,CDR3nt,CDR3aa
few,-,TRBV6-1,TRBJ2-5,TGTGCCAGCAGTGAAGCGGGAGAAGAGACCCAGTACTTC,CASSEAGEETQYF
few,-,TRBV30,TRBJ1-4,TGTGCCTGGAGTGTACTGGACTGGCGTCCAGGGGAAAAACTGTTTTTT,CAWSVLDWRPGEKLFF
few,-,TRBV5-4,TRBJ2-2,TGTGCCAGCAGCCGGCAGGGGCGGGGAACCGGGGAGCTGTTTTTT,CASSRQGRGTGELFF
few,-,TRBV30,TRBJ1-1,TGTGCCTGGTGCGGGAACCTGAACACTGAAGCTTTCTTT,CAWCGNLNTEAFF
-,-,TRBV2,TRBJ2-1,TGTGCCAGCAGGAGCTACAATGAGCAGTTCTTC,CASRSYNEQFF
-,-,TRBV4-1,TRBJ2-3,TGCGCCAGCAGCCAAGAGGGGATAGTCTTCACTAGCACAGATACGCAGTATTTT,CASSQEGIVFTSTDTQYF
few,TRBD1,TRBV5-6,TRBJ2-1,TGTGCCAGCAGCACCCTGCCGGGACAGGGGCTTTATGAGCAGTTCTTC,CASSTLPGQGLYEQFF
-,-,TRBV30,TRBJ2-3,TGTGCCTGGGCAACGTCGGATACGCAGTATTTT,CAWATSDTQYF
-,-,TRBV27,TRBJ1-2,TGTGCCAGCAGTGGCGCCAGGGTGGGCTATGGCTACACCTTC,CASSGARVGYGYTF
-,-,TRBV28,TRBJ1-2,TGTGCCAGCAGGTTAGGGGGTACCAACTATGGCTACACCTTC,CASRLGGTNYGYTF
few,-,TRBV5-1,TRBJ2-4,TGCGCCAGCAGCTTGAACCCCCCGGGGGACATTCAGTACTTC,CASSLNPPGDIQYF
-,TRBD2,TRBV6-5,TRBJ2-1,TGTGCCAGCAGTTACTGGACTAGCGGGAGATTTGATGAGCAGTTCTTC,CASSYWTSGRFDEQFF
-,TRBD2,TRBV10-3,TRBJ2-5,TGTGCCATCAGTCGCGGGGGGGAAGAGACCCAGTACTTC,CAISRGGEETQYF
-,TRBD1,TRBV5-1,TRBJ2-5,TGCGCCAGCAGCTGGGGACAGGGTCAAGAGACCCAGTACTTC,CASSWGQGQETQYF
-,-,TRBV7-2,TRBJ2-7,TGTGCCAGCAGCGCTGATCCCGGGGGGCGGTACGAGCAGTACTTC,CASSADPGGRYEQYF
few,-,TRBV27,TRBJ1-1,TGTGCCAGCAGTCCTCACAGGGTTAACACTGAAGCTTTCTTT,CASSPHRVNTEAFF
-,-,TRBV28,TRBJ1-2,TGTGCCAGCAGTTTTCCAGGGGCTAACTATGGCTACACCTTC,CASSFPGANYGYTF
-,-,TRBV18,TRBJ2-7,TGTGCCAGCTCACCTGTTGAGGGCCCCTACGAGCAGTACTTC,CASSPVEGPYEQYF
few,-,TRBV7-9,TRBJ1-3,TGTGCCAGCAGCTTCTCGACGGGGGGCCTTGGAAACACCATATATTTT,CASSFSTGGLGNTIYF
few,-,TRBV18,TRBJ1-2,TGTGCCAGCTCATCTAATGTACAGAATAACTATGGCTACACCTTC,CASSSNVQNNYGYTF
-,-,TRBV10-3,TRBJ1-1,TGTGCCATCACCGAACGGTCAGACACTGAAGCTTTCTTT,CAITERSDTEAFF
-,-,TRBV7-2,TRBJ1-3,TGTGCCAGCAGCTCGTATAAGCCTTTCACTGGAAACACCATATATTTT,CASSSYKPFTGNTIYF
few,-,TRBV11-2,TRBJ1-1,TGTGCCAGCAGCTTAGGGCTGGGCAGAAACACTGAAGCTTTCTTT,CASSLGLGRNTEAFF
few,-,TRBV7-9,TRBJ1-1,TGTGCCAGCAGCTTAGGATTGACAGATCAAGCTTTCTTT,CASSLGLTDQAFF
-,-,TRBV28,TRBJ1-2,TGTGCCAGCAGTTTTGAGGCGGGGAGATATGGCGGCTACACCTTC,CASSFEAGRYGGYTF
-,-,TRBV5-6,TRBJ1-1,TGTGCCAGCAGCTTAGGACCGGGACCGAACACTGAAGCTTTCTTT,CASSLGPGPNTEAFF
-,TRBD1,TRBV9,TRBJ2-7,TGTGCCAGCAGCCGTACAGGGGATAACACCTACGAGCAGTACTTC,CASSRTGDNTYEQYF
-,TRBD2,TRBV9,TRBJ2-5,TGTGCCAGCAGCGCGGGGACTAGCGGGAGGGCCTTCACAGAGACCCAGTACTTC,CASSAGTSGRAFTETQYF
-,-,TRBV4-2,TRBJ2-7,TGTGCCAGCAGCCTGCTAAGCGGAGCCTACGAGCAGTACTTC,CASSLLSGAYEQYF
few,-,TRBV15,TRBJ1-3,TGTGCCACCAGCAAACAACGAGGTAGTGGAAACACCATATATTTT,CATSKQRGSGNTIYF
few,-,TRBV25-1,TRBJ2-2,TGTGCCAGCAGTAGTCCAGGGTCGAACACCGGGGAGCTGTTTTTT,CASSSPGSNTGELFF
-,-,TRBV21-1,TRBJ2-7,TGTGCCAGCAGCCGGGGACTAGCGGGAAGCTACGAGCAGTACTTC,CASSRGLAGSYEQYF
few,TRBD1,TRBV19,TRBJ2-1,TGTGCCAGTAGTCTCCGGCTGAGGGGGCAGTCCTTTTACAATGAGCAGTTCTTC,CASSLRLRGQSFYNEQFF
few,TRBD1,TRBV30,TRBJ1-1,TGTGCCTGGAACCAGGGGGACAGGGCTGCTGAAGCTTTCTTT,CAWNQGDRAAEAFF
few,TRBD1,TRBV7-2,TRBJ2-1,TGTGCCAGCAGCCCCTCGGGACAGTACAATGAGCAGTTCTTC,CASSPSGQYNEQFF
-,-,TRBV6-1,TRBJ2-7,TGTGCCAGCAGCCAGGCTCCCTACGAGCAGTACTTC,CASSQAPYEQYF
-,-,TRBV19,TRBJ1-2,TGTGCCAGTAGTATATTGCAGGACGTGGGCTACACCTTC,CASSILQDVGYTF
-,-,TRBV18,TRBJ1-1,TGTGCCAGCTCACCAGGAAATATGAACACTGAAGCTTTCTTT,CASSPGNMNTEAFF
few,-,TRBV9,TRBJ2-7,TGTGCCAGCAGCGTAGAGGGGGGAGACGAGCAGTACTTC,CASSVEGGDEQYF
-,TRBD1,TRBV4-1,TRBJ2-7,TGCGCCAGCAGCCAAAGCGGCTACAGGGGCCCTTCCTACGAGCAGTACTTC,CASSQSGYRGPSYEQYF
few,TRBD2,TRBV5-1,TRBJ2-2,TGCGCCAGCAGCTTGAGGCCTAGCGGGAACACCGGGGAGCTGTTTTTT,CASSLRPSGNTGELFF
-,-,TRBV5-1,TRBJ1-1,TGCGCCAGCAGCTTACAGGGCACGAACACTGAAGCTTTCTTT,CASSLQGTNTEAFF
few,-,TRBV2,TRBJ2-3,TGTGCCAGCAGTGCGGAAAGAGCGCAGTATTTT,CASSAERAQYF
-,-,TRBV29-1,TRBJ1-2,TGCAGCGTCCACCTGGGAATGACCTCTTCCTATGGCTACACCTTC,CSVHLGMTSSYGYTF
few,TRBD1,TRBV5-1,TRBJ2-5,TGCGCCAGCAGCCCGAGGGACAGCGGTAAAGAGACCCAGTACTTC,CASSPRDSGKETQYF
few,-,TRBV29-1,TRBJ2-4,TGCAGCGTTGCGGAGGGCGTGAACATTCAGTACTTC,CSVAEGVNIQYF
-,TRBD2,TRBV7-9,TRBJ2-1,TGTGCCAGCAGCTTTTTCCGGACTAGCGGGAAAAGCTCCTACAATGAGCAGTTCTTC,CASSFFRTSGKSSYNEQFF
-,-,TRBV9,TRBJ2-7,TGTGCCAGCAGCGTCGACAGCTCTAACTACGAGCAGTACTTC,CASSVDSSNYEQYF
few,TRBD2,TRBV19,TRBJ2-1,TGTGCCAGTAAATGGGCGGGAGAGCGGACCTACAATGAGCAGTTCTTC,CASKWAGERTYNEQFF